This passage covers 13 T cell receptor beta chains from one sample sequenced in a study of shared clonotypes between healthy human individuals. Generated by immunoSEQ multiplex PCR, the TCRdb table keeps only in-frame clones and is missing some. Of 550,000 to 850,000 clones in the sample, around 67% were seen once. Sequencing input: memory CD4+ T cells sorted from blood. Subset of the sample: CD45RA-negative fraction. The receptors were gathered from a woman between 25 and 40 years old in good health.

CDR3 coding DNA: TGTGCCAGCAGCTTAGGTACGAACACCATATATTTT. It yields the protein CASSLGTNTIYF. This chain uses TRBV11-2 with TRBJ1-3; D not certain. The length of the CDR3 is 12 residues. Germline V CDR1 and CDR2: SGHAT, FQNNGV. V gave up 1 base and J gave up 7 bases, with 5 bases separating them. Full variable domain (remainder filled in from reference TRBV11-2 and TRBJ1-3): EAGVAQSPRYKIIEKRQSVAFWCNPISGHATLYWYQQILGQGPKLLIQFQNNGVVDDSQLPKDRFSAERLKGVDSTLKIQPAKLEDSAVYLCASSLGTNTIYFGEGSWLTVV.

Notes on this clone: This sample also contains other DNA sequences that code for the same CDR3. This chain joins TRBV5-1 and TRBJ2-3, with D perhaps given as TRBD1 or TRBD2 (5 bases each). This CDR3 has 14 amino acids. With 1 base removed from V and 6 bases from J, the gap between germline ends came to 12 bases. The germline gives CDR1 SGHRS, CDR2 YFSETQ. The CDR3 spells CASSLRDRGDTQYF. CDR3 DNA: TGCGCCAGCAGCTTGAGGGACCGAGGGGATACGCAGTATTTT.

The chain combines TRBV28 with TRBJ2-7; 10 bases agree with TRBD2. CDR3 size: 14 residues. Per germline, CDR1 MDHEN and CDR2 SYDVKM. Unmatched junction bases numbered 5, after V lost 5 bases and J lost 4 bases. CDR3 amino acids: CASSPPAGGYEQYF. Here the CDR3 DNA reads TGTGCCAGCAGTCCTCCAGCGGGAGGGTACGAGCAGTACTTC.

The rearrangement uses TRBV10-3 and TRBJ2-7; 11 bases line up with TRBD2. Germline V gives CDR1 ENHRY, CDR2 SYGVKD. This CDR3 contains 17 residues. V shed 6 bases and J 2 bases; nucleotides not matched to a gene: 12. The CDR3: CAIRGTTSGDIAYEQYF. The CDR3 nucleotides read TGTGCCATCAGAGGGACGACTAGCGGGGACATAGCCTACGAGCAGTACTTC.

This chain uses TRBV28 with TRBJ2-5, with a tentative D call TRBD2 (6 bases). CDR1 is MDHEN, CDR2 SYDVKM, per germline. The CDR3 has 14 residues. Trimming removed 5 bases at V and 2 bases at J, with 12 bases between. DNA for the CDR3: TGTGCCAGCAGTCCGTCTAGCGTACAAGAGACCCAGTACTTC. Residues: CASSPSSVQETQYF.

This rearrangement joins TRBV5-1 to TRBJ1-1, with no clear D. Germline V gene sequence: CDR1 SGHRS, CDR2 YFSETQ. This CDR3 has 14 residues. V gave up 1 base and J gave up 4 bases, with 11 bases separating them. CDR3 in DNA: TGCGCCAGCAGCTTGAAGGGTCTGACCACTGAAGCTTTCTTT. It codes for CASSLKGLTTEAFF.

CDR3: CASRRGGSSYEQYF. DNA for the CDR3: TGTGCCAGCAGGCGGGGGGGGAGCTCCTACGAGCAGTACTTC. The V and J genes are TRBV11-2 and TRBJ2-7; 9 positions agree with TRBD2. The CDR3 contains 14 residues. Trimming cost V 6 bases and J 0 bases; bases outside gene matches: 3. CDR1 SGHAT and CDR2 FQNNGV come from the germline V gene.

The V and J genes are TRBV28 and TRBJ2-1; 9 bases are shared with TRBD1. CDR1 is MDHEN and CDR2 is SYDVKM in the germline V gene. The CDR3 totals 15 residues. The J segment lost 6 bases and the V segment lost 7 bases, leaving 10 bases of the junction unmatched. CDR3 in DNA: TGTGCCAGCAATGGGGAAGGGACAGGGCGCAATGAGCAGTTCTTC. It codes for CASNGEGTGRNEQFF.

The V gene is TRBV6-1, the J gene TRBJ1-3; tentatively, D is TRBD1 (5 bases). The CDR3 has 14 residues. CDR1 and CDR2 (germline): MNHNS, SASEGT. With 4 bases removed from V and 3 bases from J, the gap between germline ends came to 10 bases. DNA for the CDR3: TGTGCCAGCAGTGTAGGGACCAGTGGAAACACCATATATTTT. Amino acids: CASSVGTSGNTIYF.

For this clone: An end of the junction does not agree with germline; a read error may underlie this. The J gene is TRBJ2-1, the V gene TRBV7-2; TRBD2 agrees at 11 bases. Germline V gene sequence: CDR1 SGHTA, CDR2 FQGNSA. The CDR3 is 17 amino acids. The CDR3 reads CASSSTSGSSSFNEQFF. The CDR3 DNA reads as TGTGCCAGCAGCTCTACTAGCGGGAGTAGTTCCTTCAATGAGCAGTTCTTC.

V and J are TRBV5-1 and TRBJ1-4; TRBD1 is a possible D gene (6 bases). The CDR3 has 15 amino acids. Germline assignment: CDR1 SGHRS and CDR2 YFSETQ. Trimming stripped 0 bases from V and 4 bases from J, with 10 bases between. CDR3 sequence: CASSLGDNYNEKLFF. The CDR3 coding sequence is TGCGCCAGCAGCTTGGGGGACAATTATAATGAAAAACTGTTTTTT.

V usage is TRBV28 and J usage is TRBJ2-7; 7 bases match TRBD1. Trimming at V came to 8 bases and at J to 1 base, leaving 8 bases not matched to a gene. Germline V gives CDR1 MDHEN, CDR2 SYDVKM. The CDR3 runs to 14 residues. The CDR3 coding sequence is TGTGCCAGCCTAGACAGGGTAATATCCTACGAGCAGTACTTC. Translation gives CASLDRVISYEQYF.

The V call is TRBV18, the J call TRBJ1-2; TRBD1 is a possible D gene (6 bases). V dropped 0 bases and J dropped 4 bases, with 9 bases sitting between them. This CDR3 is built from 14 residues. CDR1 is KGHSH and CDR2 is LQKENI in the germline V gene. CDR3 residues: CASSPPDSVYGYTF. The CDR3 coding sequence is TGTGCCAGCTCACCACCGGACAGCGTCTATGGCTACACCTTC.